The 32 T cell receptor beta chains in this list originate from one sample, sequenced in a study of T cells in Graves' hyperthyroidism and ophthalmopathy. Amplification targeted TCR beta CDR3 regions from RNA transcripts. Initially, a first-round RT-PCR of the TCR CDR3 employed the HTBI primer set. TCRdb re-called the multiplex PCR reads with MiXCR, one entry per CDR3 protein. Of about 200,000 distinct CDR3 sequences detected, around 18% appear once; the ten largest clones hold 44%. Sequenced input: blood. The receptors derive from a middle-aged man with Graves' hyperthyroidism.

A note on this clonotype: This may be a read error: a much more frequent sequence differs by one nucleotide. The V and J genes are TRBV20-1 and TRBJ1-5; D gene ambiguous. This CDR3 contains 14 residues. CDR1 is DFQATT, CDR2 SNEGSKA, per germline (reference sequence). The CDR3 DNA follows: TGCAGTGCTAGAGTCGAGAGGTACAATCAGCCCCAGCAATTT. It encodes CSARVERYNQPQQF.

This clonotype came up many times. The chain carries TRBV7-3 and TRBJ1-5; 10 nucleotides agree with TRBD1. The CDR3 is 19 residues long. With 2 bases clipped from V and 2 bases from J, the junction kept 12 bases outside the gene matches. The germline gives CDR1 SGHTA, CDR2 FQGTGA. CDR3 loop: CASSLHATGGKGGNQPQHF. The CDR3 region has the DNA TGTGCCAGCAGCTTACATGCGACAGGGGGCAAAGGGGGCAATCAGCCCCAGCATTTT.

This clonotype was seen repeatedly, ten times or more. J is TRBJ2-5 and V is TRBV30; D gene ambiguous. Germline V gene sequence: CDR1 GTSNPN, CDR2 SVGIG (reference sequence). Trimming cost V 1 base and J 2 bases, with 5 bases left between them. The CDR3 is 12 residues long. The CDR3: CAWSELQETQYF. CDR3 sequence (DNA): TGTGCCTGGAGTGAGCTGCAAGAGACCCAGTACTTC.

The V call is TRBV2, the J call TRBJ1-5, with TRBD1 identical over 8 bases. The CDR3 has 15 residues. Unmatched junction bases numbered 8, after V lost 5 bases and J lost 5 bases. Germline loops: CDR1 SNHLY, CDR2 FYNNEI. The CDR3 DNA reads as TGTGCCAGCAGTCCCATAGGACAGGGAGATCAGCCCCAGCATTTT. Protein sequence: CASSPIGQGDQPQHF.

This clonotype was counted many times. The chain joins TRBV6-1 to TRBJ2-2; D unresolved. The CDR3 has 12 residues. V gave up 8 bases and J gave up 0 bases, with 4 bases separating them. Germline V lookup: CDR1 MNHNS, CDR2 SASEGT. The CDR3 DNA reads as TGTGCCAGCGGAGCGAACACCGGGGAGCTGTTTTTT. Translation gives CASGANTGELFF.

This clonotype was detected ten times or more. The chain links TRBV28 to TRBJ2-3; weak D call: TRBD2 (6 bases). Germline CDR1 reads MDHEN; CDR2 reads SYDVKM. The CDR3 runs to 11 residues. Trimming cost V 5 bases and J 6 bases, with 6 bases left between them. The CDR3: CASSLADTQYF. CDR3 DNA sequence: TGTGCCAGCAGTCTAGCGGATACGCAGTATTTT.

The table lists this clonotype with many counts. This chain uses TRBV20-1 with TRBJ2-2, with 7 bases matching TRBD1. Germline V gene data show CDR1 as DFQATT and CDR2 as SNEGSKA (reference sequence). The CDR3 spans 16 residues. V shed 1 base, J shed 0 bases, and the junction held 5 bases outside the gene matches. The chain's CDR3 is CSARAPGTANTGELFF. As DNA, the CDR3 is TGCAGTGCTAGAGCCCCCGGGACAGCGAACACCGGGGAGCTGTTTTTT.

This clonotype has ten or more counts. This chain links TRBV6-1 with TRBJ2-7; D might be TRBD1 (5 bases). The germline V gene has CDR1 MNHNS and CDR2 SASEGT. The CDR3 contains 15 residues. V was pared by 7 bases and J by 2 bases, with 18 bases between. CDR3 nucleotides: TGTGCCAGCAACGACTCTGGGGTAGGGGCCTACGAGCAGTACTTC. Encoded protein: CASNDSGVGAYEQYF.

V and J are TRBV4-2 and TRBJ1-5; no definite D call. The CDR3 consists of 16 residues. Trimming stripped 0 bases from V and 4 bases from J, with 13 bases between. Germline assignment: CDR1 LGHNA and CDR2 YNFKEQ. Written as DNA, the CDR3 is TGTGCCAGCAGCCAAGAGCTGGGTAGTAGTAATCAGCCCCAGCATTTT. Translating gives CASSQELGSSNQPQHF.

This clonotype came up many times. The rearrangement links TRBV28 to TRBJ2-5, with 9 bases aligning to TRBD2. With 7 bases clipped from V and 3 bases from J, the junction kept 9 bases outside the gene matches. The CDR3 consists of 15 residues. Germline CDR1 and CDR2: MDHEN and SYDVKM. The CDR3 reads CASTVSSGVKETQYF. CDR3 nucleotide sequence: TGTGCCAGCACAGTTTCTAGCGGGGTTAAAGAGACCCAGTACTTC.

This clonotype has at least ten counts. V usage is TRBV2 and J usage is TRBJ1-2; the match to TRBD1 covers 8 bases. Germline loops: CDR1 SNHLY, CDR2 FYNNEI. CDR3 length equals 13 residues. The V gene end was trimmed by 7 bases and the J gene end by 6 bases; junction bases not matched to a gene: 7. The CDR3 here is CASITDRGNGYTF. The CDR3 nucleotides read TGTGCCAGCATAACAGACAGGGGAAATGGCTACACCTTC.

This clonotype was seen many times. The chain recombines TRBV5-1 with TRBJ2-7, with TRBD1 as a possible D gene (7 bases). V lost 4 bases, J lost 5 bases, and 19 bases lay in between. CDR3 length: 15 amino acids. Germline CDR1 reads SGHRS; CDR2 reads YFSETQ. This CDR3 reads CASSDREGGEDEQYF. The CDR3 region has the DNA TGCGCCAGCAGCGACAGGGAAGGAGGGGAGGACGAGCAGTACTTC.

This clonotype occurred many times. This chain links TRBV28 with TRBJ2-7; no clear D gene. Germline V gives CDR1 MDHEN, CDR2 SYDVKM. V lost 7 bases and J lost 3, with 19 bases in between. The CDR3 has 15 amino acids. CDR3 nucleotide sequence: TGTGCCAGCACCCAATCAACACCTTGGGGCTACGAGCAGTACTTC. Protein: CASTQSTPWGYEQYF.

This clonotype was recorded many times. The CDR3 DNA is TGTGCCAGCAGCGAGGTCCGGGGCACTGAAGCTTTCTTT. It encodes CASSEVRGTEAFF. The chain links TRBV6-1 to TRBJ1-1; D is uncertain. The CDR3 runs 13 residues. CDR1 and CDR2 from the germline V gene are MNHNS and SASEGT. The V end lost 6 bases, the J end lost 4 bases, and 12 bases lay between the germline ends.

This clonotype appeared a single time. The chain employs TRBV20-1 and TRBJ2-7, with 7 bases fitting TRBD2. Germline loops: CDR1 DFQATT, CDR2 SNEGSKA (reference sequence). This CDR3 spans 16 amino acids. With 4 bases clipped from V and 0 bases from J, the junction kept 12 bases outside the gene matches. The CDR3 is CSAIKLGGSDSYEQYF. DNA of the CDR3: TGCAGTGCTATAAAATTGGGGGGGTCCGACTCCTACGAGCAGTACTTC.

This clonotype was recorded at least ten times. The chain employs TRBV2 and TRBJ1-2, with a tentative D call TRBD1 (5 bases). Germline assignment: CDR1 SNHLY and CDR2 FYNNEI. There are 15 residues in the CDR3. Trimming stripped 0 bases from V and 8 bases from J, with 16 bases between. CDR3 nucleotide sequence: TGTGCCAGCAGTGAAGCCGGAACGGGCCCAGGGGGCTACACCTTC. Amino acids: CASSEAGTGPGGYTF.

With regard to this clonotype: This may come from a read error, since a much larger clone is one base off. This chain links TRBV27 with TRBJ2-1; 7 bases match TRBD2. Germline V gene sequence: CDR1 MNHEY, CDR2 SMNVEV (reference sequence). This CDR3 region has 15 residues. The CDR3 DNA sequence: TGTGCCAGCAACCCGGGCGGGAGAACCTACGATGAGCAGTTCTTC. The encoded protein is CASNPGGRTYDEQFF.

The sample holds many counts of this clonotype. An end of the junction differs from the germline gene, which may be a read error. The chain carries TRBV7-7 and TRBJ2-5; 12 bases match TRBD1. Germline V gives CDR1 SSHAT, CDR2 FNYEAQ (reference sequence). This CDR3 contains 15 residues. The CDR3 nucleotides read TGTGCTAGCAGCTTAGGGACAGGGGGCCGAGAGACCCAGTACTTC. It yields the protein CASSLGTGGRETQYF.

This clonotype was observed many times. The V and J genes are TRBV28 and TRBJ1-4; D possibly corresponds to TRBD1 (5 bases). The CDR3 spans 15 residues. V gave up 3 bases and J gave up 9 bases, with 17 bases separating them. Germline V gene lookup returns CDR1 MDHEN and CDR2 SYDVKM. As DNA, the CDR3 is TGTGCCAGCAGTTTGATTTCCGGGGGTTTGAAAAAACTGTTTTTT. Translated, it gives CASSLISGGLKKLFF.

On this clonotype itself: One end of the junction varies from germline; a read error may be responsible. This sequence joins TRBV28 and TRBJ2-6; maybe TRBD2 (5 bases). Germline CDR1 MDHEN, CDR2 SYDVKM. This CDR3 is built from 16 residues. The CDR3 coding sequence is TGTGCCAGCATTTTATTAGGACTCTCTGGGGCCAACGTCCTGACTTTC. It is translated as CASILLGLSGANVLTF.

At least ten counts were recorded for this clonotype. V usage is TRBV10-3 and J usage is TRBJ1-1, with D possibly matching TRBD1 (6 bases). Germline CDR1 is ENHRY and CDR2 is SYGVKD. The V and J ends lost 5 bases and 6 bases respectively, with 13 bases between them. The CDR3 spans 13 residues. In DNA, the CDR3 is TGTGCCATCAGTTCAGGGGTGGACTCTGAAGCTTTCTTT. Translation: CAISSGVDSEAFF.

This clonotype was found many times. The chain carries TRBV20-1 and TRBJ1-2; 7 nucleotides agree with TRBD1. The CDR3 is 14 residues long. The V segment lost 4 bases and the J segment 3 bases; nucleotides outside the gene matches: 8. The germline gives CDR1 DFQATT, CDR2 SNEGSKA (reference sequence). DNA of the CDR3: TGCAGTGCTACCCTTCGACAGGGAGACTATGGCTACACCTTC. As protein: CSATLRQGDYGYTF.

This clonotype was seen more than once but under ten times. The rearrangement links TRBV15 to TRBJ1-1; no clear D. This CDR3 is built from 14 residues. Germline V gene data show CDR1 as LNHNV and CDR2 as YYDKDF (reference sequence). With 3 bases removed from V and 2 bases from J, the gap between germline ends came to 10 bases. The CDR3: CATSRDEVNTEAFF. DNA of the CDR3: TGTGCCACCAGCAGGGACGAGGTAAACACTGAAGCTTTCTTT.

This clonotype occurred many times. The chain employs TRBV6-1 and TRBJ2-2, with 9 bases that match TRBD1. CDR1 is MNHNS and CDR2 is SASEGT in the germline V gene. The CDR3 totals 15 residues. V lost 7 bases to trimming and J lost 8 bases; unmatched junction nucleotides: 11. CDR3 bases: TGTGCCAGCATCACGCGGCGGACAGGGGATGGGGAGCTGTTTTTT. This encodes CASITRRTGDGELFF.

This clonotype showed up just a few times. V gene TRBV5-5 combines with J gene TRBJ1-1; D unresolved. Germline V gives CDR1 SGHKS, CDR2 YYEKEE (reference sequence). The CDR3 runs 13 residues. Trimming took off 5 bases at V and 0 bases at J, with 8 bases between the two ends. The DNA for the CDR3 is TGTGCCAGCAGATTTTCGCTGAACACTGAAGCTTTCTTT. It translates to CASRFSLNTEAFF.

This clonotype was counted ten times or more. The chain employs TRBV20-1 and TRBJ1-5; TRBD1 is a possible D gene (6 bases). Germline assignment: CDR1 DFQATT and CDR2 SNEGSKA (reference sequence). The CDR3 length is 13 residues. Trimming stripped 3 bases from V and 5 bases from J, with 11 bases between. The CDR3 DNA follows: TGCAGTGCTAGGGTACAGGGTGATCAGCCCCAGCATTTT. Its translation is CSARVQGDQPQHF.

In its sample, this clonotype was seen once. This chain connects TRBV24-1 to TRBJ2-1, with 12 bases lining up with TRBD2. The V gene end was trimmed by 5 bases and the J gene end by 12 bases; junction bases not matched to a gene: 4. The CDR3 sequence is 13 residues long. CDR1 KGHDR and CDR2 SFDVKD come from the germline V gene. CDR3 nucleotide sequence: TGTGCCACCAGTGCCGGGACTAGCGGGCCGCAGTTCTTC. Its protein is CATSAGTSGPQFF.

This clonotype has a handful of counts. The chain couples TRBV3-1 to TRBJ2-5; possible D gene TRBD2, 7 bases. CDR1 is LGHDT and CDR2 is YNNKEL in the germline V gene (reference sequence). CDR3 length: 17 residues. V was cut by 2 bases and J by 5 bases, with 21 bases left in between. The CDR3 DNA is TGTGCCAGCAGCCAACTTAGATGGGGGGGGGCCGGGGAGACCCAGTACTTC. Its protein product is CASSQLRWGGAGETQYF.

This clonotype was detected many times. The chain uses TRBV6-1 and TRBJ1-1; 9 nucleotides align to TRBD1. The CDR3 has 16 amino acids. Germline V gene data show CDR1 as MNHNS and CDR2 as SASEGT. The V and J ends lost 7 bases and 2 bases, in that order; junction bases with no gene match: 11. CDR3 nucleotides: TGTGCCAGCACCCGGGCACAGGGGGCTCCAAACACTGAAGCTTTCTTT. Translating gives CASTRAQGAPNTEAFF.

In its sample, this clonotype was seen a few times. The CDR3 loop is CAISPAGGNYGYTF. In DNA, the CDR3 is TGTGCCATCAGTCCCGCAGGGGGCAACTATGGCTACACCTTC. J is TRBJ1-2 and V is TRBV10-3; 8 nucleotides agree with TRBD1. J gave up 2 bases and V 5 bases, and 4 bases lay outside the gene matches. This CDR3 comprises 14 residues. Germline V gene data show CDR1 as ENHRY and CDR2 as SYGVKD.

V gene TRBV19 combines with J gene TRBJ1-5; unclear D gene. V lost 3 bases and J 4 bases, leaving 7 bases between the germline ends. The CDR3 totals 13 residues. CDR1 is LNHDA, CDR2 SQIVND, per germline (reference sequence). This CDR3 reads CASSMFGNQPQHF. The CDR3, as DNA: TGTGCCAGTAGTATGTTCGGGAATCAGCCCCAGCATTTT.

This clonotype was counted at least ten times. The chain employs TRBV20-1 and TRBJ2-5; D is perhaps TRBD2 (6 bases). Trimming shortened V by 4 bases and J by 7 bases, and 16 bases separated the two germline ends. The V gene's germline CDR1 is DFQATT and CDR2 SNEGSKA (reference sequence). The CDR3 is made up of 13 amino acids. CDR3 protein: CSATGTSGGTQYF. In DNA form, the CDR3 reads TGCAGTGCTACCGGGACCTCCGGGGGGACCCAGTACTTC.